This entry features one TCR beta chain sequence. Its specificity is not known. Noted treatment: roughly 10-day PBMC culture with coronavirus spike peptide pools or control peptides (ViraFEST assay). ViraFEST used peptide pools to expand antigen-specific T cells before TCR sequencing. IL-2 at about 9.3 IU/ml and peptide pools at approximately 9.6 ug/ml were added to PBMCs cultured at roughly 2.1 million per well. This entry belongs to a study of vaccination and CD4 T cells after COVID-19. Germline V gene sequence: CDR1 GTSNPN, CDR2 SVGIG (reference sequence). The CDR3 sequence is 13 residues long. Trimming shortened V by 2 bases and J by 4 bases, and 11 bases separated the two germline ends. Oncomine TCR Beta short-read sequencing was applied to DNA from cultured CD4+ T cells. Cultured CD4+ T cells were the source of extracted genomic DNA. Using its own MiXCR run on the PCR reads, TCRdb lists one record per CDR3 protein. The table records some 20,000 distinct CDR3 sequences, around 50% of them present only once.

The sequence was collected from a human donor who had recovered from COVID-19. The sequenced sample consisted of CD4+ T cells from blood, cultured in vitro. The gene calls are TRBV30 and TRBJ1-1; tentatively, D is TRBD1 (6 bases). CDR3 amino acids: CAWSQGGSTEAFF. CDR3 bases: TGTGCCTGGAGTCAAGGGGGTTCCACTGAAGCTTTCTTT.